The 10 T cell receptor beta chains reported below all come from one sample, sequenced in a study of cytomegalovirus exposure and HLA in healthy donors. It was with 60 Vbeta and 13 Jbeta primers that the PCR ran. Using immunoSEQ multiplex PCR, the repertoire was profiled, and TCRdb retains in-frame clones only, with some absent. The sample has 180,000 or so clones, under 80% seen once. Material for sequencing was PBMCs. These receptors all come from a woman aged 25 to 39 in good health and CMV-seropositive.

The genes are TRBV18 and TRBJ1-1; D is possibly TRBD1 (5 bases). The germline V gene encodes CDR1 KGHSH and CDR2 LQKENI. The CDR3 has 14 amino acids. The V gene lost 4 bases and the J gene lost 1 base, with 10 bases spanning the gap. CDR3 amino acids: CASSLIRENTEAFF. The CDR3 region has the DNA TGTGCCAGCTCACTTATCAGGGAGAACACTGAAGCTTTCTTT. The entire variable domain, with the rest obtained from reference TRBV18 and TRBJ1-1, is as follows: NAGVMQNPRHLVRRRGQEARLRCSPMKGHSHVYWYRQLPEEGLKFMVYLQKENIIDESGMPKERFSAEFPKEGPSILRIQQVVRGDSAAYFCASSLIRENTEAFFGQGTRLTVV.

This chain links TRBV27 with TRBJ2-1; TRBD1 is a possible D gene (7 bases). The V end lost 0 bases, the J end lost 1 base, and 10 bases lay between the germline ends. The germline CDR1 and CDR2 sequences are MNHEY and SMNVEV (reference sequence). CDR3 length: 16 residues. The CDR3: CASSLSAGGSYNEQFF. The CDR3 coding sequence is TGTGCCAGCAGTTTATCGGCAGGGGGGTCCTACAATGAGCAGTTCTTC.

The gene calls are TRBV7-8 and TRBJ2-3; TRBD2 matches at 8 bases. The CDR3 sequence is 15 residues long. V was pared by 5 bases and J by 2 bases, with 6 bases of the junction left unmatched. CDR1 SGHVS and CDR2 FQNEAQ come from the germline V gene. DNA of the CDR3: TGTGCCAGCAGCACCCGGGGGGGACACACAGATACGCAGTATTTT. Encoded protein: CASSTRGGHTDTQYF.

This chain links TRBV4-2 with TRBJ1-5; D is perhaps TRBD1 (5 bases). CDR1 and CDR2 (germline): LGHNA, YNFKEQ. The CDR3 spans 16 residues. The germline V and J ends were trimmed by 4 bases and 4 bases, with 17 bases remaining between them. The CDR3 protein is CASSPQGSLRNQPQHF. CDR3 nucleotides: TGTGCCAGCAGCCCCCAGGGTTCCTTAAGAAATCAGCCCCAGCATTTT.

The rearrangement links TRBV20-1 to TRBJ2-2; the D gene is possibly TRBD1 (6 bases). V was clipped by 6 bases and J by 10 bases, with 12 bases between them. From germline, CDR1 is DFQATT and CDR2 SNEGSKA (reference sequence). CDR3 size: 11 residues. The CDR3 region is CSANDRTELFF. The DNA of the CDR3 is TGCAGTGCCAACGACAGGACGGAGCTGTTTTTT.

The V and J genes are TRBV6-1 and TRBJ2-1; 8 bases map to TRBD1. The CDR3 length is 14 residues. After removal of 5 bases from V and 5 bases from J, the junction contained 5 bases not matched to a gene. Looked up from germline, CDR1 is MNHNS and CDR2 is SASEGT. CDR3 in DNA: TGTGCCAGCAGTCGGGACAGGTTTCACAATGAGCAGTTCTTC. Translated: CASSRDRFHNEQFF.

This chain links TRBV2 with TRBJ2-3; unclear D gene. The V gene's germline CDR1 is SNHLY and CDR2 FYNNEI. The CDR3 loop spans 13 amino acids. V lost 5 bases and J lost 2, with 8 bases in between. Here the CDR3 DNA reads TGTGCCAGCAGTCCTCCTTTCACAGATACGCAGTATTTT. It is translated as CASSPPFTDTQYF.

The chain combines TRBV30 with TRBJ2-7, with 8 bases identical to TRBD1. The CDR3 covers 13 residues. Looked up from germline, CDR1 is GTSNPN and CDR2 is SVGIG (reference sequence). V lost 8 bases, J lost 4 bases, and 10 bases stayed unmatched. This CDR3 is CAGDGQGQYEQYF. CDR3 in DNA: TGTGCCGGGGATGGACAGGGCCAGTACGAGCAGTACTTC.

The CDR3 loop reads CASREAGGSQETQYF. CDR3 in DNA: TGCGCCAGCAGGGAAGCGGGGGGGTCCCAAGAGACCCAGTACTTC. This rearrangement joins TRBV5-1 to TRBJ2-5, with TRBD2 matching 10 bases. The CDR3 is made up of 15 amino acids. Germline lookup yields CDR1 SGHRS and CDR2 YFSETQ. Trimming removed 5 bases from V and 1 base from J; junction bases left unmatched: 5.

V and J are TRBV6-1 and TRBJ2-5, with 10 bases fitting TRBD2. This CDR3 is 17 amino acids long. Trimming removed 2 bases from V and 5 bases from J; junction bases left unmatched: 11. Germline values: CDR1 MNHNS, CDR2 SASEGT. The CDR3 nucleotides read TGTGCCAGCAGTGAAATTCGAGCGGGGGGGAAGGGGGAGACCCAGTACTTC. As protein: CASSEIRAGGKGETQYF.